Below are 2 T cell receptor beta chains sequenced from a single sample in a study of blood T cells in healthy people across ages. Through a sample-barcoded 5' primer and a J-beta primer mix, a second PCR was run for about 6 to 12 cycles. Each CDR3 protein gets one entry after TCRdb re-called the 5' RACE reads with MiXCR. This table has hundreds of thousands of distinct CDR3 sequences, around 42% appearing once. The sample comprised blood. Receptors were obtained from a man aged 60 to 69 in good health.

The chain has TRBV7-2 and TRBJ1-2; tentatively, D is TRBD1 (5 bases). Germline CDR1 and CDR2: SGHTA and FQGNSA. Trimming left V 5 bases short and J 11 bases short, with 18 bases between. This CDR3 region has 13 residues. CDR3 protein: CASSQDLRDYYTF. The CDR3, as DNA: TGTGCCAGCAGCCAAGACCTCAGGGATTATTACACCTTC.

Concerning this clonotype: One end of the junction does not line up with germline, which may come from a read error. The DNA for the CDR3 is TGTGCCGGCAGATCCCCCGCGGGACTAGCGGACCCTACGTCCCCAGGGGAGCAGTACTTC. Amino acid sequence: CAGRSPAGLADPTSPGEQYF. The chain joins TRBV6-2 or TRBV6-3 to TRBJ2-7; 11 nucleotides match TRBD2. The CDR3 is 20 amino acids. Germline V gives CDR1 MNHEY, CDR2 SVGEGT.